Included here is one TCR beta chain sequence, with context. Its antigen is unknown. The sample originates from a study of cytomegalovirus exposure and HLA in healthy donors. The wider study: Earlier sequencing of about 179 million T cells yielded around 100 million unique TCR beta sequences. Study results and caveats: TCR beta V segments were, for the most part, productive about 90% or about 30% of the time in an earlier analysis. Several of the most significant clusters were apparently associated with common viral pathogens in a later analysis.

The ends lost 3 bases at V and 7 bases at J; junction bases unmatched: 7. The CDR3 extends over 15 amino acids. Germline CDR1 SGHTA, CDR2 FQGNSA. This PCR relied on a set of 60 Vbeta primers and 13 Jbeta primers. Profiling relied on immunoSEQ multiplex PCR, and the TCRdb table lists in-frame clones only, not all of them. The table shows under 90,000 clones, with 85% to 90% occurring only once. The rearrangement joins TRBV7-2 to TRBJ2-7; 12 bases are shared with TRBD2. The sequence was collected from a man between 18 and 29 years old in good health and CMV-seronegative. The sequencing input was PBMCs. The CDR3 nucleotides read TGTGCCAGCAGCTTTAGACTAGCGGGAGCGGGGGAGCAGTACTTC. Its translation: CASSFRLAGAGEQYF.